This T cell receptor beta chain originates from a study of T cells after yellow fever vaccination. Points from the study as a whole: Highly abundant clonotypes carried over from the bulk population could end up in FACS-sorted repertoires as contaminants. Booster sampling recovered most clones from primary vaccination (about 97% CD4, roughly 86% CD8).

Template-switching 5'RACE yielded the TCR cDNA; a universal primer site and UMIs were added in the process. TCRdb itself ran the 5' RACE reads through MiXCR, one entry per CDR3 protein. The sample has under 300,000 distinct CDR3 sequences; around 7% are singletons. This clonotype was found a few times. Its target is unknown. Trimming at V came to 6 bases and at J to 3 bases, leaving 16 bases not matched to a gene. Germline loops: CDR1 SQVTM, CDR2 ANQGSEA. This CDR3 contains 16 residues. The material sequenced was CD4+ T cells sorted from PBMCs, taken 15 days after the yellow fever booster vaccination. The TCR was taken from a man between 25 and 39 years old who received the YFV17D yellow fever vaccine. This chain uses TRBV29-1 with TRBJ2-7; 8 bases match TRBD2. The DNA for the CDR3 is TGCAGCGTCGGAGGGCTAGCGGGCGGCTTAGTCTACGAGCAGTACTTC. Translating gives CSVGGLAGGLVYEQYF.